Included here is one TCR beta chain sequence, with context. This clonotype was seen only a few times. What antigen it recognizes has not been identified. Per-base quality was not reported, and no clone a single base away is much larger than it. Naive CD8 T cell libraries were made from roughly 20,000 to 1,000,000 sorted cells using 10%, 30% or 50% of purified RNA. On a BD FACSAria II, naive CD8 T cells were FACS-sorted as CD8+CD4-CCR7+CD45RA+ and collected into RLT Plus buffer. To test detection sensitivity, Jurkat RNA equal to around 11 TCR copies was added to samples of 20,000-1,000,000 naive CD8 T cells. Enrichment of CD8 T cells was done with RosetteSep CD8+ T Cell Enrichment Cocktail plus Ficoll-Paque, and ACK red cell lysis came afterward. This entry comes from a study of molecular identifiers for immune sequencing clone quantification (dated by TCRdb to the late 2010s). Study-wide context: For a replicate experiment, RNA from roughly 20,000 or 100,000 naive CD8 T cells was divided into five aliquots, and four of the five aliquots were sequenced. The study was a methods study using CD8 T cells to benchmark molecular-identifier clustering-based TCR repertoire sequencing (MIDCIRS) and TCR RNA copy counting.

The library relied on PCR. Sequencing was carried out with an Illumina HiSeq 4000. Bulk TCR libraries were prepared as previously described, using TCR primers listed in Table S5. The Qiagen AllPrep DNA/RNA kit was used to purify total RNA. Before any analysis, reads coming from multiple sequencing runs of the same library were combined into one pool. The authors processed their data as follows. Reads were retained only if an exact TCR constant sequence was present, and the retained reads were trimmed to 150 nt and grouped according to their 12-nt molecular barcodes. Reads within each barcode group were sub-clustered using a 15% Levenshtein threshold, and quality-weighted consensus sequences were constructed for each RNA molecule. Non-functional sequences were excluded, and lower-count sequences lying one edit away from another sequence were also excluded. On the basis of fitting two negative binomial distributions, barcode sub-clusters with fewer than 20% of the maximum read count were discarded. TCRdb took the public reads, trimmed them with fastp at Q25, ran MiXCR for clone calling and kept in-frame beta chains. Each CDR3 protein appears once, grouped with its most common genes and DNA. The V and J calls and clone size come from TCRdb's table, not from the authors' own analysis. Recorded for this sample are 400,000 to 600,000 distinct CDR3 sequences; 20% to 25% of them occurred a single time. Of the sample, about 0.8% falls within the top ten clones.

Study-level results and caveats: When barcode sub-clustering was left out, chimeric consensus sequences inflated TCR diversity, with chimeras reaching as high as 47%. In CMV-specific effector cells, clones with more than 20 RNA copies accounted for over 97% of molecules, whereas in naive cells such clones accounted for under 1%. Modeling indicated roughly 3.2 TCR RNA copies recovered per cell, compared with approximately 10 by digital PCR, which implies a capture efficiency of 25% to 35%. Naive libraries contained spiked-in Jurkat TCR RNA (approximately ten copies' worth), which is not part of the donor repertoire. Spiked-in Jurkat TCR RNA equal to a single cell's worth was reported to be detectable even within one million naive CD8 T cells. Highly expanded clone sizes could be underestimated because identical TCR molecules may share a barcode.

The junction shows trimming of 6 bases on V and 5 bases on J, plus 10 bases between the germline ends. Spanning cysteine to phenylalanine, the CDR3 consists of 13 amino acids. Only the CDR3 DNA is retained, 39 bases long and in frame from the first base. The germline V gene sets CDR1 to SNHLY and CDR2 to FYNNEI. Sequenced material: naive CD8+ T cells from blood, with Jurkat cell RNA spiked in. The intended sense of this specimen's cell subset or site label: FACS-sorted CD8+CD4-CCR7+CD45RA+ naive T cells. This sequence uses TRBV2 and TRBJ1-4; possibly the D gene is TRBD1, per 5 matching bases. This clonotype was obtained from a human donor in good health. Some libraries in this study had Jurkat cell RNA spiked in. The CDR3 has the sequence CASREGLNEKLFF. The DNA is TGTGCCAGCAGAGAGGGACTAAATGAAAAACTGTTTTTT.